A selection of T cell receptor beta chains follows, all from one sample in a study of shared clonotypes between healthy human individuals. Sequencing was performed with immunoSEQ multiplex PCR; in TCRdb, only in-frame clones are kept and a portion is missing. The sample shows more than 850,000 clones, roughly 74% of them seen only once. Sequencing was performed on memory CD4+ T cells from PBMCs. The receptor source for this set is a man younger than 35 in good health. Some clones in this sample may be carry-over from other donors' samples. Both conserved end residues are part of each CDR3. D genes are given only for firm matches. Clone size is given for some rows only: seen once, a few or many times, or a class if the clone is expanded.

v_call	clone_size	d_call	j_call	cdr3_nt	cdr3_aa
TRBV7-9	.	.	TRBJ2-7	TGTGCCAGCAGTCCCCCCTGGGGGACCGTCTACGAGCAGTACTTC	CASSPPWGTVYEQYF
TRBV7-9	.	.	TRBJ2-1	TGTGCCAGCAGCTTAGTTTTCTCCAGGGCCCCCTACAATGAGCAGTTCTTC	CASSLVFSRAPYNEQFF
TRBV6-1	.	.	TRBJ1-5	TGTGCCAGCAGTGAAGAGATTCGGGGTCAGCCCCAGCATTTT	CASSEEIRGQPQHF
TRBV14	.	.	TRBJ1-4	TGTGCCAGCAGCCAGAGCCGGGCTCCCCGACGAAAGGGTGAAAAACTGTTTTTT	CASSQSRAPRRKGEKLFF
TRBV27	many	TRBD2	TRBJ2-3	TGTGCCACCAACCCACGGGGGGTAGGGAGCACAGATACGCAGTATTTT	CATNPRGVGSTDTQYF
TRBV28	.	TRBD2	TRBJ2-6	TGTGCCAGCAGCTTCCTAGCGGGGAGCTCTGGGGCCAACGTCCTGACTTTC	CASSFLAGSSGANVLTF
TRBV18	.	.	TRBJ1-1	TGTGCCAGCTCACCATGGGGGGACACTGAAGCTTTCTTT	CASSPWGDTEAFF
TRBV6-1	.	.	TRBJ1-1	TGTGCCAGCAGTGAAACCCGGTCGAACACTGAAGCTTTCTTT	CASSETRSNTEAFF
TRBV27	once	.	TRBJ2-7	TGTGCCAGCAGTCGAGGGGGATCCTACGAGCAGTACTTC	CASSRGGSYEQYF
TRBV7-2	.	.	TRBJ2-2	TGTGCCAGCAGTCCCCCTTTGGACTTTCCTGGGGAGCTGTTTTTT	CASSPPLDFPGELFF
TRBV15	.	.	TRBJ2-2	TGTGCCACCAGCAGAATCGGACAGTCGAACACCGGGGAGCTGTTTTTT	CATSRIGQSNTGELFF
TRBV5-1	.	.	TRBJ2-2	TGCGCCAGCAGTCAGGGTAACGTCGCCGGGGAGCTGTTTTTT	CASSQGNVAGELFF
TRBV9	.	.	TRBJ2-1	TGTGCCAGCAGCGTAGAGCTCACCTACAATGAGCAGTTCTTC	CASSVELTYNEQFF
TRBV18	few	.	TRBJ1-3	TGTGCCAGCTCACCAGGGCAGGGGTCGGCTGGAAACACCATATATTTT	CASSPGQGSAGNTIYF
TRBV7-3	.	TRBD2	TRBJ2-3	TGTGCCAGCAGCCTAGCGGGGGGCACAGATACGCAGTATTTT	CASSLAGGTDTQYF
TRBV28	many	.	TRBJ2-2	TGTGCCAGCAGTTTTCTTTCCGGGGAGCTGTTTTTT	CASSFLSGELFF
TRBV28	.	.	TRBJ1-2	TGTGCGAGCAGGTCCCCTGGAGGGTATGGCTACACCTTC	CASRSPGGYGYTF
TRBV5-1	.	.	TRBJ2-7	TGCGCCAGCAGCTATGGTGGCGGAGTCGCCTACGAGCAGTACTTC	CASSYGGGVAYEQYF
TRBV6-1	many	.	TRBJ1-1	TGTGCCAGCAAAGGGGAGCTCTACACTGAAGCTTTCTTT	CASKGELYTEAFF
TRBV5-1	.	TRBD2	TRBJ2-1	TGCGCCAGCACCGGAACCGGGACTAGCGGGAGTAGTGAGCAGTTCTTC	CASTGTGTSGSSEQFF
TRBV6-1	.	.	TRBJ1-2	TGTGCCAGCAGTGTTGACGGTACCTATGGCTACACCTTC	CASSVDGTYGYTF
TRBV28	.	.	TRBJ1-4	TGTGCCAGCATGGAAAGCTTTAATGAAAAACTGTTTTTT	CASMESFNEKLFF
TRBV19	.	TRBD2	TRBJ2-1	TGTGCCAGTAGTCTAAGCCGGCTAGCGGGAAGTTCGCAGTTCTTC	CASSLSRLAGSSQFF
TRBV2	.	.	TRBJ1-2	TGTGCCAGCAGTGTTCCAGGGATCTATGGCTACACCTTC	CASSVPGIYGYTF
TRBV18	.	.	TRBJ1-5	TGTGCCAGCTCACCTTCCGTAAATAGCAATCAGCCCCAGCATTTT	CASSPSVNSNQPQHF
TRBV2	.	.	TRBJ1-6	TGTGCCAGCAGCCTATATAATTCACCCCTCCACTTT	CASSLYNSPLHF
TRBV5-1	.	.	TRBJ2-7	TGCGCCAGCAGCTTGGTTTCGGGCAGCTCCTACGAGCAGTACTTC	CASSLVSGSSYEQYF
TRBV7-8	.	.	TRBJ1-4	TGTGCCAGCAGCTCCGCAGGGGTGTCTAATGAAAAACTGTTTTTT	CASSSAGVSNEKLFF
TRBV6-5	.	.	TRBJ2-1	TGTGCCAGCAGCCGCCATGTGGCAGGGAACAATGAGCAGTTCTTC	CASSRHVAGNNEQFF
TRBV21-1	many	.	TRBJ2-3	TGTGCCAGCAGCAAAGCCTGGGATCGGGTGACAGATACGCAGTATTTT	CASSKAWDRVTDTQYF
TRBV7-9	once	.	TRBJ2-3	TGTGCCAGCAGCCTAAACGCGGGTACGCAGTATTTT	CASSLNAGTQYF
TRBV7-3	.	.	TRBJ1-5	TGTGCCAGCAGCGTAAACAGGGATCAGCCCCAGCATTTT	CASSVNRDQPQHF
TRBV14	.	TRBD2	TRBJ2-3	TGTGCCAGCAGCCAAGCACTAGCGGGAGGGTCGCAGTATTTT	CASSQALAGGSQYF
TRBV27	many	.	TRBJ1-5	TGTGCCAGCAGGGAATCGGGGGGCTATCAGCCCCAGCATTTT	CASRESGGYQPQHF
TRBV30	.	.	TRBJ2-6	TGTGCCTGGAGACTACGGGAGACTGGGGCCAACGTCCTGACTTTC	CAWRLRETGANVLTF
TRBV11-3	.	TRBD2	TRBJ2-1	TGTGCCAGCAGCCCGAGACTAGCGTCCTACAATGAGCAGTTCTTC	CASSPRLASYNEQFF
TRBV30	many	.	TRBJ2-3	TGTGCCTGGAGCGGGGGGCAAAGCACAGATACGCAGTATTTT	CAWSGGQSTDTQYF
TRBV5-3	.	.	TRBJ2-7	TGTGCCAGAAGCTGCGAGCAGTACTTC	CARSCEQYF
TRBV6-5	.	TRBD1	TRBJ2-7	TGTGCCAGCAGTTACCGGGACAGGGGTTTCTACGAGCAGTACTTC	CASSYRDRGFYEQYF
TRBV7-3	once	.	TRBJ1-1	TGTGCCAGCAGCTTAAAAGGAGGGCCTGAAACTGAAGCTTTCTTT	CASSLKGGPETEAFF
TRBV6-1	.	.	TRBJ1-1	TGTGCCAGCAGTGAATTTTCCCGAATGACAGCCCTGAACACTGAAGCTTTCTTT	CASSEFSRMTALNTEAFF
TRBV28	.	.	TRBJ1-1	TGTGCCAGCATCCCCCCACGAGCTATGAACACTGAAGCTTTCTTT	CASIPPRAMNTEAFF